Below are 19 T cell receptor beta chains sequenced from a single sample in a study of blood T cell repertoires in COVID-19. Some clones are missing from TCRdb's copy, which holds only in-frame ones; the method was immunoSEQ multiplex PCR. The profile shows some 130,000 clones, 79% of them singletons. Sequences were obtained from peripheral blood. Source of these receptors: an elderly woman with acute or convalescent COVID-19.

V and J are TRBV19 and TRBJ2-7; 7 bases match TRBD1. Germline V gives CDR1 LNHDA, CDR2 SQIVND (reference sequence). J gave up 5 bases and V 3 bases, and 4 bases lay outside the gene matches. This CDR3 region has 13 residues. The CDR3 is CASSINRGDEQYF. The CDR3 nucleotides read TGTGCCAGTAGTATCAACAGGGGAGACGAGCAGTACTTC.

This chain uses TRBV3-1 (or the pseudogene TRBV3-2) with TRBJ1-2; TRBD1 matches 7 bases. The CDR3 runs to 15 residues. Germline V lookup: CDR1 LGHDT, CDR2 YNNKEL (reference sequence). With 4 bases clipped from V and 5 bases from J, the junction kept 10 bases outside the gene matches. The CDR3 region has the DNA TGTGCCAGCAGCCTATCGGGACAGCCAAAATATGGCTACACCTTC. Amino acid sequence: CASSLSGQPKYGYTF.

The V and J genes are TRBV4-3 and TRBJ2-7; 9 positions match TRBD1. In germline, CDR1 is LGHNA, CDR2 YSLEER. This CDR3 has 16 amino acids. The J segment lost 3 bases and the V segment lost 0 bases, leaving 6 bases of the junction unmatched. In DNA form, the CDR3 reads TGCGCCAGCAGCCAAGATTGGCTGACAGGGGGCTACGAGCAGTACTTC. Encoded protein: CASSQDWLTGGYEQYF.

The chain recombines TRBV24-1 with TRBJ2-7; 8 nucleotides match TRBD1. The length of the CDR3 is 14 residues. CDR1 is KGHDR and CDR2 is SFDVKD in the germline V gene. Germline trimming cut 10 bases from V and 2 bases from J; bases unmatched to any gene: 9. DNA for the CDR3: TGTGCCACAGTAAGACAGGGGCCGACCTACGAGCAGTACTTC. Its translation is CATVRQGPTYEQYF.

The V and J genes are TRBV13 and TRBJ1-2, with TRBD1 matching 10 bases. Germline V lookup: CDR1 PRHDT, CDR2 FYEKMQ (reference sequence). The CDR3 has 16 residues. J gave up 4 bases and V 2 bases, and 7 bases lay outside the gene matches. The CDR3 nucleotides are TGTGCCAGCAGCTTACTAGGACAGGGGGTAGGCTATGGCTACACCTTC. Amino acid sequence: CASSLLGQGVGYGYTF.

The rearrangement joins TRBV5-1 to TRBJ2-3, with D maybe TRBD2 (6 bases). The CDR3 is 15 amino acids. Trimming pared 0 bases from V and 4 bases from J, leaving 12 bases between. From germline, CDR1 is SGHRS and CDR2 YFSETQ. The CDR3 DNA sequence: TGCGCCAGCAGCTTGGCCGACCCGGGAGCAGATACGCAGTATTTT. This sequence encodes CASSLADPGADTQYF. Using reference TRBV5-1 and TRBJ2-3 for the parts outside the CDR3, the full variable domain is KAGVTQTPRYLIKTRGQQVTLSCSPISGHRSVSWYQQTPGQGLQFLFEYFSETQRNKGNFPGRFSGRQFSNSRSEMNVSTLELGDSALYLCASSLADPGADTQYFGPGTRLTVL.

The gene calls are TRBV18 and TRBJ1-4, with 7 bases that match TRBD1. CDR1 and CDR2 from the germline V gene are KGHSH and LQKENI. The ends lost 4 bases at V and 4 bases at J; junction bases unmatched: 9. The CDR3 runs to 16 residues. The CDR3 is CASSQLRDRNNEKLFF. DNA for the CDR3: TGTGCCAGCTCACAGCTGAGGGACAGAAATAATGAAAAACTGTTTTTT.

The gene calls are TRBV13 and TRBJ2-1, with 11 bases identical to TRBD2. CDR1 and CDR2 (germline): PRHDT, FYEKMQ (reference sequence). J gave up 7 bases and V 5 bases, and 22 bases lay outside the gene matches. The CDR3 loop spans 20 amino acids. Here the CDR3 reads CASSPRPTSGETSRRNEQFF. Here the CDR3 DNA reads TGTGCCAGCAGCCCACGACCGACTAGCGGGGAGACCAGCAGGAGGAATGAGCAGTTCTTC.

This clone was observed a handful of times. The chain uses TRBV5-1 and TRBJ2-5, with 7 bases lining up with TRBD1. Germline CDR1 reads SGHRS; CDR2 reads YFSETQ. The CDR3 contains 14 residues. V shed 4 bases and J 1 base; nucleotides not matched to a gene: 4. In DNA, the CDR3 is TGCGCCAGCAGCCCGGGGACAGCCCAAGAGACCCAGTACTTC. Translated: CASSPGTAQETQYF.

Comment on this clone: Other DNA variants within this sample encode the same CDR3. The chain recombines TRBV6-2 or TRBV6-3 with TRBJ1-1, with TRBD1 matching over 7 bases. Trimming at V came to 6 bases and at J to 0 bases, leaving 1 base not matched to a gene. The CDR3 loop spans 13 amino acids. Germline CDR1 MNHEY, CDR2 SVGEGT. As DNA, the CDR3 is TGTGCCAGCAGCGGACAGGTGAACACTGAAGCTTTCTTT. It specifies CASSGQVNTEAFF.

The chain joins TRBV5-8 to TRBJ1-5; D is unclear. Trimming stripped 4 bases from V and 5 bases from J, with 13 bases between. This CDR3 spans 14 amino acids. Germline-derived CDR1 and CDR2 are SGHTS and YDEGEE. The CDR3 region is CASSRGWGDQPQHF. CDR3 sequence (DNA): TGTGCCAGCAGCCGGGGATGGGGAGATCAGCCCCAGCATTTT.

This clone was seen at least ten times. The chain has TRBV6-6 and TRBJ2-6, with TRBD1 matching 9 bases. J gave up 0 bases and V 5 bases, and 5 bases lay outside the gene matches. The V gene's germline CDR1 is MNHNY and CDR2 SVGAGI (reference sequence). CDR3 length: 17 amino acids. CDR3 amino acids: CASSRTGVPSGANVLTF. In DNA form, the CDR3 reads TGTGCCAGCAGTCGGACAGGGGTTCCCTCTGGGGCCAACGTCCTGACTTTC.

The rearrangement links TRBV7-9 to TRBJ2-3, with a weak D call TRBD2 (6 bases). The CDR3 runs to 14 residues. The ends were cut back, 2 bases at V and 2 bases at J, with 8 bases in the middle. The germline V gene encodes CDR1 SEHNR and CDR2 FQNEAQ (reference sequence). Written as DNA, the CDR3 is TGTGCCAGCAGCTTACGCGGGGACACAGATACGCAGTATTTT. It translates to CASSLRGDTDTQYF.

This clone showed up just a few times. The chain links TRBV5-1 to TRBJ1-1; maybe TRBD1 (5 bases). V lost 6 bases and J lost 0, with 9 bases in between. Germline V gene lookup returns CDR1 SGHRS and CDR2 YFSETQ. This CDR3 comprises 13 residues. CDR3 nucleotide sequence: TGCGCCAGCAAAGGACAAGTGAACACTGAAGCTTTCTTT. This encodes CASKGQVNTEAFF.

The genes are TRBV7-2 and TRBJ2-1, with 10 bases lining up with TRBD2. V trimming: 5 bases; J trimming: 6 bases; junction bases outside the gene matches: 10. From germline, CDR1 is SGHTA and CDR2 FQGNSA. CDR3 length: 16 residues. CDR3 nucleotides: TGTGCCAGCAGCCCCCAATCGAGCGGGAGGGCCAATGAGCAGTTCTTC. Translated, it gives CASSPQSSGRANEQFF.

The chain links TRBV5-8 to TRBJ1-2; D is undetermined. The CDR3 consists of 14 residues. Trimming stripped 1 base from V and 4 bases from J, with 11 bases between. Per germline, CDR1 SGHTS and CDR2 YDEGEE. The CDR3, as DNA: TGTGCCAGCAGCTTGAGGCTGGGAGGCTATGGCTACACCTTC. Its protein is CASSLRLGGYGYTF.

This clone was recorded only once. The rearrangement joins TRBV30 to TRBJ1-3; 9 nucleotides align to TRBD1. Germline V lookup: CDR1 GTSNPN, CDR2 SVGIG (reference sequence). With 7 bases clipped from V and 3 bases from J, the junction kept 4 bases outside the gene matches. CDR3 length: 13 residues. The CDR3 is CALQGAGGNTIYF. For the CDR3, the DNA is TGTGCCTTACAGGGGGCAGGTGGAAACACCATATATTTT.

The chain has TRBV5-1 and TRBJ1-2; weak D call: TRBD1 (6 bases). Per germline, CDR1 SGHRS and CDR2 YFSETQ. Trimming took off 1 base at V and 4 bases at J, with 11 bases between the two ends. CDR3 size: 14 residues. CDR3 in DNA: TGCGCCAGCAGCTTGAACCAGGGGTCCTATGGCTACACCTTC. As protein: CASSLNQGSYGYTF.

This chain joins TRBV5-3 and TRBJ1-2, with TRBD1 matching 9 bases. TRBV5-3 is an ORF; its function is uncertain. This CDR3 contains 17 residues. J was trimmed by 0 bases and V by 2 bases; bases with no gene match: 8. As DNA, the CDR3 is TGTGCCAGAAGCTTTTACAGGGGGCCCTCAGCTAACTATGGCTACACCTTC. It codes for CARSFYRGPSANYGYTF.